The present TCR beta chain was sequenced within a study of patients and donors after allogeneic stem cell transplantation. Trimming at V came to 6 bases and at J to 4 bases, leaving 12 bases not matched to a gene. The CDR3 has 16 residues. Only a few counts were recorded for this clonotype. From the RT-PCR reads, TCRdb called clonotypes with MiXCR, one entry per CDR3 protein. Altogether under 170,000 distinct CDR3 sequences are present, roughly two fifths being singletons, with the ten largest covering 40% to 55%. The sequence was obtained from a human donor who was either an allogeneic HSCT recipient or a stem cell or donor lymphocyte infusion donor (not recorded which). It is not recorded whose cells these are; they may come from a transplant donor. The genes are TRBV12-3 or TRBV12-4 and TRBJ1-3; TRBD1 matches 7 bases. The specimen was blood, either unsorted or a sorted T cell fraction (not recorded which). CDR3 sequence (DNA): TGTGCCAGCAGCACTCGACAGGGAACGGAAGGAAACACCATATATTTT. Translated, it gives CASSTRQGTEGNTIYF.